The TCR beta chain described here comes from a study of blood T cells in healthy people across ages. This clonotype was seen many times. No fewer than 7 million PBMCs went into each sample. A second PCR of about 6 to 12 cycles used a sample-barcoded 5' primer and a J-beta primer mix. Sequencing of every sample gave 3 million or more CDR3-containing paired-end reads. MiXCR, run by TCRdb on the 5' RACE reads, gives a single entry per CDR3 protein. The sample yields about 570,000 distinct CDR3 sequences, 25% to 30% seen once. The specimen was blood. The receptor was derived from a woman aged 70-85 years in good health.

The CDR3 DNA is TGCAGCGTCAAGCAGGGGAGTGAAAAACTGTTTTTT. It translates to CSVKQGSEKLFF. This rearrangement joins TRBV29-1 to TRBJ1-4; tentative D call: TRBD1 (6 bases). The V and J ends lost 6 bases and 7 bases respectively, with 12 bases between them. Germline V CDR1 and CDR2: SQVTM, ANQGSEA. This CDR3 has 12 amino acids. The full variable domain, its missing parts supplied by reference TRBV29-1 and TRBJ1-4, is SAVISQKPSRDICQRGTSLTIQCQVDSQVTMMFWYRQQPGQSLTLIATANQGSEATYESGFVIDKFPISRPNLTFSTLTVSNMSPEDSSIYLCSVKQGSEKLFFGSGTQLSVL.